This passage covers 2 T cell receptor beta chains from one sample sequenced in a study of CXCR4 blockade with PD-1 therapy in pancreatic cancer. Produced via immunoSEQ multiplex PCR; TCRdb's table is partial and in-frame only. Of thousands of clones in the sample, 50% to 60% were seen once. The material sequenced was tumor tissue. The source is a human donor with pancreatic ductal adenocarcinoma.

The chain couples TRBV6-4 to TRBJ2-1; no firm D call. This CDR3 region has 11 residues. CDR1 MRHNA and CDR2 SNTAGT come from the germline V gene. Deletions cut 6 bases from V and 7 bases from J, with 7 bases between. CDR3 amino acids: CASRGWNEQFF. In DNA, the CDR3 is TGTGCCAGCAGGGGGTGGAATGAGCAGTTCTTC.

This chain links TRBV28 with TRBJ1-1, with 10 bases matching TRBD1. The junction had 11 bases not matched to a gene; V was cut back by 3 bases and J by 10 bases. Germline V lookup: CDR1 MDHEN, CDR2 SYDVKM. The CDR3 is 15 residues long. The CDR3 region is CASSFKGLGDRGAFF. The DNA for the CDR3 is TGTGCCAGCAGTTTTAAGGGTTTGGGGGACAGGGGAGCTTTCTTT.